This T cell receptor beta chain was documented in a study of CD8 T cells in ankylosing spondylitis. Study conclusions and caveats: Disease-linked clones reportedly showed significant enrichment in matched ankylosing spondylitis synovial fluid. One TCR beta motif, made up of 7 or 8 highly homologous variants, appeared characteristic of ankylosing spondylitis blood.

In its sample, this clonotype was seen once. No antigen is known for it. Each TCR beta library was made by quantitative 5'-RACE that incorporated molecular barcodes. In TCRdb, the 5' RACE reads were re-called with MiXCR into one record per CDR3 protein. The table has over 200,000 distinct CDR3 sequences, about a sixth seen once. Germline values: CDR1 MNHNY, CDR2 SVGAGI (reference sequence). This CDR3 region has 12 residues. V shed 7 bases and J shed 7 bases, with 11 bases lying between them. This TCR was sampled from a male donor with ankylosing spondylitis. Sequencing was performed on blood, either unsorted or a sorted T cell fraction (not recorded which). The chain employs TRBV6-6 and TRBJ2-1, with D possibly TRBD2 on 5 matching bases. Here the CDR3 reads CASIGLTNEQFF. The CDR3 DNA follows: TGTGCCAGCATCGGACTGACTAATGAGCAGTTCTTC.